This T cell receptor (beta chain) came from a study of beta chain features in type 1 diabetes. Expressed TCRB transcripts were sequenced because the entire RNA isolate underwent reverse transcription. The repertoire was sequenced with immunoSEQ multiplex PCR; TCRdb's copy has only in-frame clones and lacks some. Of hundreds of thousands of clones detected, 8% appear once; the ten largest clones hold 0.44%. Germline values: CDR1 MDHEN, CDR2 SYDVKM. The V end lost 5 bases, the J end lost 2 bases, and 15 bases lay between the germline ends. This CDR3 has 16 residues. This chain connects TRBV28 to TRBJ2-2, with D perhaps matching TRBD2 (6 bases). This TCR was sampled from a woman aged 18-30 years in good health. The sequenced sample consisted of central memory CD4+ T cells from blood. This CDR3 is CASSTLALGNTGELFF. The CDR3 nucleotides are TGTGCCAGCAGTACCCTAGCGTTGGGTAACACCGGGGAGCTGTTTTTT.